This TCR beta chain is from a study of beta chain features in type 1 diabetes. A word on this clone: Its target is unknown.

CDR3 length equals 15 residues. From germline, CDR1 is SGHNT and CDR2 YYREEE (reference sequence). With V trimmed by 2 bases and J by 7 bases, 7 bases remained unmatched. Reverse transcribing all isolated RNA meant expressed TCRB transcripts were sequenced. Approximately 3.6 million reads, on average, came from each naive, central memory and regulatory T cell sample. Generated by immunoSEQ multiplex PCR, the TCRdb table keeps only in-frame clones and is missing some. The data show fewer than 300,000 clones, around 20% seen once. General study points: Shorter TCRB CDR3s, moderately but significantly so, marked every one of the four CD4+ subsets in Type 1 diabetes patients. Type 1 diabetes patients showed fewer insertions and more deletions at VDJ junctions.

The sequence derives from a woman between 35 and 50 years old with type 1 diabetes. The chain is built from TRBV5-4 and TRBJ2-1; 9 nucleotides line up with TRBD2. Sequencing used naive CD4+ T cells from blood. This CDR3 reads CASSFSGSSPNEQFF. The CDR3 DNA sequence: TGTGCCAGCAGCTTTAGCGGGAGTTCCCCTAATGAGCAGTTCTTC.